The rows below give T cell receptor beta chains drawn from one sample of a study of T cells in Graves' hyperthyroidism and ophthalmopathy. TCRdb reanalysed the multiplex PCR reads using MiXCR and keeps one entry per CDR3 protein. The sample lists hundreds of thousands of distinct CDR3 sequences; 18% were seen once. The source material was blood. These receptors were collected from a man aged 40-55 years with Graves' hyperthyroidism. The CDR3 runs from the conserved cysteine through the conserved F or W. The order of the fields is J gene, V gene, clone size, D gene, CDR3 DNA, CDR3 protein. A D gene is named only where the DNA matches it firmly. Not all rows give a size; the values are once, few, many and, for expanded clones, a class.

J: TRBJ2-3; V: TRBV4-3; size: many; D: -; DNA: TGCGCCAGCAGCCAAGCCCTGGACAGAGATACGCAGTATTTT; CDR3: CASSQALDRDTQYF
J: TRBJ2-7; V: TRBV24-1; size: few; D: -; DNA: TGTGCCACCAGTGATTCCCCCCTCAGTGATGAGCAGTACTTC; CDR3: CATSDSPLSDEQYF
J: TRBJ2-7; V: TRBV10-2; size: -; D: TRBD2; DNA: TGCGCCAGCAGTGAGCCGACACCGGGACTAGCGGGAAACTCCTACGAGCAGTACTTC; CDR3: CASSEPTPGLAGNSYEQYF
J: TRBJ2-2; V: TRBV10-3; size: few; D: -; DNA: TGTGCCATCAGCAAAAACACCGGGGAGCTGTTTTTT; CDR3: CAISKNTGELFF
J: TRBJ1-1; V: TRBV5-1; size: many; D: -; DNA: TGCGCCAGCAGCCTCCGGACAGCCACTGAAGCTTTCTTT; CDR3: CASSLRTATEAFF
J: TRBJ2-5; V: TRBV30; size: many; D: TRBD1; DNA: TGTGCCGCGGAGGGCAGGGGGCTATTTCTGGCCCAGTACTTC; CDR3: CAAEGRGLFLAQYF
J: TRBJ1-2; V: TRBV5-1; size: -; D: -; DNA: TGCGCCAGCGGGGACGGTGAGGGTGGCTACACCTTC; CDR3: CASGDGEGGYTF
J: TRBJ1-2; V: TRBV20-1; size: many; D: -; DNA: TGCAGTGCTAGAGGGGGGTGGGGGGATGGCTATGGCTACACCTTC; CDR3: CSARGGWGDGYGYTF
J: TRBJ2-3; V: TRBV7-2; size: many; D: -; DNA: TGTGCCAGCAGCCCAGCCACAGATACGCAGTATTTT; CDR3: CASSPATDTQYF
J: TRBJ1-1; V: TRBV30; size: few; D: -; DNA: TGTGCTAGGATTCTCAGGGTAGACACTGAAGCTTTCTTT; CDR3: CARILRVDTEAFF
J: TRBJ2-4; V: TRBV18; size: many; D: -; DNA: TGTGCCAGCTCACCCCCCAATCGGGGGGCCAAAAACATTCAGTACTTC; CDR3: CASSPPNRGAKNIQYF